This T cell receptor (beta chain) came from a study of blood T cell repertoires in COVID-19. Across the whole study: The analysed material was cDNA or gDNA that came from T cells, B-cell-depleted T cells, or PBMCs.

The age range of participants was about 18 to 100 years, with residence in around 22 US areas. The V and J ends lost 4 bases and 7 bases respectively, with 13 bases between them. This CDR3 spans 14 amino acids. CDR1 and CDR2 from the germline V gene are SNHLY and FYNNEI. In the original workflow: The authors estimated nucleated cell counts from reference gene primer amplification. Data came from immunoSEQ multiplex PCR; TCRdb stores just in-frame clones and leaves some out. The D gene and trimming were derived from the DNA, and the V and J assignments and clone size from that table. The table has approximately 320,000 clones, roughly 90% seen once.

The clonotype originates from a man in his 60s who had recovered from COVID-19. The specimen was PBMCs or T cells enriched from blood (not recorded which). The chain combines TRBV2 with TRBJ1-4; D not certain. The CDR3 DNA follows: TGTGCCAGCAGTGTGGAGGGTGGCGGTGAAAAACTGTTTTTT. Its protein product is CASSVEGGGEKLFF. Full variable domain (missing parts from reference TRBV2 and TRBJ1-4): EPEVTQTPSHQVTQMGQEVILRCVPISNHLYFYWYRQILGQKVEFLVSFYNNEISEKSEIFDDQFSVERPDGSNFTLKIRSTKLEDSAMYFCASSVEGGGEKLFFGSGTQLSVL.